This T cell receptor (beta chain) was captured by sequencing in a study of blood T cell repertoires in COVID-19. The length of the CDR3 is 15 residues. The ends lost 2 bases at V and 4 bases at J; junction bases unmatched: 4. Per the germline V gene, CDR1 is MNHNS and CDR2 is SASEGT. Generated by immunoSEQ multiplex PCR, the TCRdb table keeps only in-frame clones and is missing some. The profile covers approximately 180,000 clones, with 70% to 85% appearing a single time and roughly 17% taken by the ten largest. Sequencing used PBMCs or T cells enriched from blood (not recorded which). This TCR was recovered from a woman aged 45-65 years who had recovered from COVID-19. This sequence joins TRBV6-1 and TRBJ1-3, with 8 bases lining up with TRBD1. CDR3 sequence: CASSEYRQGGNTIYF. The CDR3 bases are TGTGCCAGCAGTGAATATAGACAGGGGGGAAACACCATATATTTT.